A single sample gave rise to the 25 T cell receptor beta chains below, sequenced in a study of T cell changes during pregnancy in multiple sclerosis. The assay was immunoSEQ multiplex PCR, and TCRdb's table has in-frame clones only and misses some. The table records tens of thousands of clones, roughly 94% of them present only once. Specimen: CD4+ T cells from peripheral blood mononuclear cells, collected in the third trimester of pregnancy. Receptors were obtained from a female donor with multiple sclerosis, enrolled in a pregnancy study.

V and J are TRBV18 and TRBJ2-1, with D possibly being TRBD2 (6 bases). CDR1 KGHSH and CDR2 LQKENI come from the germline V gene. Trimming left V 5 bases short and J 6 bases short, with 14 bases between. This CDR3 has 14 residues. Here the CDR3 DNA reads TGTGCCAGCTCATTTGGGGCGGGAACCAATGAGCAGTTCTTC. This codes for CASSFGAGTNEQFF.

The chain has TRBV5-1 and TRBJ2-1, with 8 bases that match TRBD2. This CDR3 is built from 14 residues. Germline V gene data show CDR1 as SGHRS and CDR2 as YFSETQ. V was pared by 0 bases and J by 5 bases, with 1 base of the junction left unmatched. The CDR3 DNA reads as TGCGCCAGCAGCTTGGTTAGCGGGGACAATGAGCAGTTCTTC. Translated, it gives CASSLVSGDNEQFF. Based on the CDR3 plus reference TRBV5-1 and TRBJ2-1, the full variable domain is KAGVTQTPRYLIKTRGQQVTLSCSPISGHRSVSWYQQTPGQGLQFLFEYFSETQRNKGNFPGRFSGRQFSNSRSEMNVSTLELGDSALYLCASSLVSGDNEQFFGPGTRLTVL.

The chain recombines TRBV5-5 with TRBJ2-1; TRBD2 aligns across 8 bases. V lost 0 bases and J lost 3; bases outside the gene matches: 5. CDR3 length equals 16 residues. Germline-derived CDR1 and CDR2 are SGHKS and YYEKEE (reference sequence). CDR3 loop: CASSLAVSGSYNEQFF. For the CDR3, the DNA is TGTGCCAGCAGCTTGGCCGTCAGCGGGAGCTACAATGAGCAGTTCTTC. Together with reference TRBV5-5 and TRBJ2-1, the CDR3 gives the full variable domain: DAGVTQSPTHLIKTRGQQVTLRCSPISGHKSVSWYQQVLGQGPQFIFQYYEKEERGRGNFPDRFSARQFPNYSSELNVNALLLGDSALYLCASSLAVSGSYNEQFFGPGTRLTVL.

The rearrangement uses TRBV23-1 and TRBJ2-7; maybe TRBD1 (7 bases). TRBV23-1 qualifies as an ORF whose function is uncertain. The CDR3 has 14 amino acids. V was cut by 7 bases and J by 7 bases, with 20 bases left in between. The CDR3 sequence is CASTPGGWGREQYF. In nucleotides, the CDR3 is TGCGCCAGCACCCCAGGGGGGTGGGGTCGGGAGCAGTACTTC.

The chain is built from TRBV19 and TRBJ2-2; possibly TRBD1 for D (5 bases). V was cut by 6 bases and J by 5 bases, with 10 bases left in between. The CDR3 length is 13 residues. Germline CDR1 LNHDA, CDR2 SQIVND (reference sequence). DNA for the CDR3: TGTGCCAGTAGACCCGACAGAACCGGGGAGCTGTTTTTT. Translated: CASRPDRTGELFF.

The chain uses TRBV27 and TRBJ2-2; D uncertain. Trimming shortened V by 7 bases and J by 5 bases, and 14 bases separated the two germline ends. The germline V gene encodes CDR1 MNHEY and CDR2 SMNVEV (reference sequence). CDR3 length: 14 amino acids. The CDR3 bases are TGTGCCAGCACCCGTGGGCAGGTGACCGGGGAGCTGTTTTTT. As protein: CASTRGQVTGELFF.

This clone was counted once. Here the CDR3 DNA reads TGTGCCAGCAGTTCGGGACAGCTTTACGAGCAGTACTTC. Amino acids: CASSSGQLYEQYF. The chain employs TRBV28 and TRBJ2-7; TRBD1 matches 7 bases. Looked up from germline, CDR1 is MDHEN and CDR2 is SYDVKM. The CDR3 contains 13 residues. Germline trimming cut 4 bases from V and 4 bases from J; bases unmatched to any gene: 4.

This chain connects TRBV5-4 to TRBJ2-7; a weak D match, TRBD1 (6 bases). V was shortened by 2 bases and J by 0 bases, with 9 bases between the two germline ends. The CDR3 runs to 14 residues. Per the germline V gene, CDR1 is SGHNT and CDR2 is YYREEE (reference sequence). Here the CDR3 DNA reads TGTGCCAGCAGCTTCGTAGGGGGCTCCTACGAGCAGTACTTC. As protein: CASSFVGGSYEQYF. Full variable domain (outside the CDR3, taken from reference TRBV5-4 and TRBJ2-7): ETGVTQSPTHLIKTRGQQVTLRCSSQSGHNTVSWYQQALGQGPQFIFQYYREEENGRGNFPPRFSGLQFPNYSSELNVNALELDDSALYLCASSFVGGSYEQYFGPGTRLTVT.

The chain employs TRBV2 and TRBJ2-2; D is perhaps TRBD2 (6 bases). The CDR3 consists of 14 residues. Germline V gene sequence: CDR1 SNHLY, CDR2 FYNNEI. The V end was cut by 7 bases, the J end by 4 bases, with 13 bases between. As DNA, the CDR3 is TGTGCCAGCAAAGCGGGCACATCCACCGGGGAGCTGTTTTTT. As protein: CASKAGTSTGELFF.

V gene TRBV14 combines with J gene TRBJ2-4; 8 nucleotides agree with TRBD1. Per the germline V gene, CDR1 is SGHDN and CDR2 is FVKESK. Trimming at V came to 0 bases and at J to 6 bases, leaving 13 bases not matched to a gene. This CDR3 has 18 amino acids. CDR3 coding DNA: TGTGCCAGCAGCCAAGACCATCACCGGACAGGGATGATAAACATTCAGTACTTC. Translating gives CASSQDHHRTGMINIQYF. Supplemented by reference TRBV14 and TRBJ2-4, the full variable domain reads EAGVTQFPSHSVIEKGQTVTLRCDPISGHDNLYWYRRVMGKEIKFLLHFVKESKQDESGMPNNRFLAERTGGTYSTLKVQPAELEDSGVYFCASSQDHHRTGMINIQYFGAGTRLSVL.

The CDR3 DNA sequence: TGCGCCAGCTCCATGATAGGACAGGGAAGCACTGAAGCTTTCTTT. This codes for CASSMIGQGSTEAFF. The V gene is TRBV5-1, the J gene TRBJ1-1; 8 nucleotides match TRBD1. CDR1 and CDR2 from the germline V gene are SGHRS and YFSETQ. Trimming cost V 7 bases and J 4 bases; bases outside gene matches: 12. The CDR3 extends over 15 amino acids.

The V gene is TRBV25-1, the J gene TRBJ2-6, with 7 bases aligning to TRBD2. The V gene end was trimmed by 1 base and the J gene end by 4 bases; junction bases not matched to a gene: 7. Germline values: CDR1 MGHDK, CDR2 SYGVNS. The CDR3 sequence is 17 residues long. DNA of the CDR3: TGTGCCAGCAGTGAATCTGGGGGGGTGAGGGGGGCCAACGTCCTGACTTTC. It translates to CASSESGGVRGANVLTF.

This clone was seen just once. This chain joins TRBV6-5 and TRBJ2-3, with 9 bases that match TRBD1. This CDR3 is built from 14 residues. The germline gives CDR1 MNHEY, CDR2 SVGAGI. J was trimmed by 6 bases and V by 6 bases; bases with no gene match: 7. In DNA form, the CDR3 reads TGTGCCAGCAGATCCGGGACAGGGACCGATACGCAGTATTTT. It codes for CASRSGTGTDTQYF.

J is TRBJ2-5 and V is TRBV5-8, with a possible D match to TRBD2 (7 bases). The germline V and J ends were trimmed by 1 base and 5 bases, with 15 bases remaining between them. In germline, CDR1 is SGHTS, CDR2 YDEGEE. The CDR3 runs 15 residues. The CDR3 bases are TGTGCCAGCAGCTTGTGGGGGGGCGATGGGGAGACCCAGTACTTC. Translated, it gives CASSLWGGDGETQYF.

The rearrangement uses TRBV21-1 and TRBJ1-2; no DNA check was done on the table's D call, TRBD1. TRBV21-1 is a documented pseudogene. The CDR3 length is 14 residues. CDR3 residues: CASSKVGQDHGYTF. The CDR3, as DNA: TGTGCCAGCAGCAAAGTGGGGCAGGACCATGGCTACACCTTC.

The chain has TRBV5-1 and TRBJ2-7, with a tentative D call TRBD1 (6 bases). Deletions cut 5 bases from V and 0 bases from J, with 15 bases between. This CDR3 comprises 15 residues. The V gene's germline CDR1 is SGHRS and CDR2 YFSETQ. The CDR3 nucleotides read TGCGCCAGCAGGCTTCGACAGGACAACTCCTACGAGCAGTACTTC. Translation: CASRLRQDNSYEQYF.

This clone turned up a few times. The chain employs TRBV6-5 and TRBJ1-2, with D unresolved. This CDR3 is 14 amino acids long. Trimming removed 0 bases at V and 3 bases at J, with 8 bases between. Germline values: CDR1 MNHEY, CDR2 SVGAGI. The CDR3 DNA follows: TGTGCCAGCAGTTACTCGAGCGCTGACTATGGCTACACCTTC. It translates to CASSYSSADYGYTF.

The chain joins TRBV6-1 to TRBJ2-5; TRBD1 aligns across 8 bases. Per germline, CDR1 MNHNS and CDR2 SASEGT. This CDR3 has 15 amino acids. Trimming cost V 6 bases and J 5 bases; bases outside gene matches: 11. In DNA, the CDR3 is TGTGCCAGCAGCAATGACAGGGGCGCGGGGGAGACCCAGTACTTC. Translation: CASSNDRGAGETQYF.

Only one count was recorded for this clone. The rearrangement uses TRBV4-1 and TRBJ2-1; D not resolved. The germline V gene encodes CDR1 MGHRA and CDR2 YSYEKL. This CDR3 is built from 12 residues. Trimming pared 0 bases from V and 10 bases from J, leaving 7 bases between. CDR3 residues: CASSQDLREQFF. For the CDR3, the DNA is TGCGCCAGCAGCCAAGATCTGCGGGAGCAGTTCTTC.

The V call is TRBV5-1, the J call TRBJ2-7, with TRBD1 matching 8 bases. The germline CDR1 and CDR2 sequences are SGHRS and YFSETQ. The V segment lost 2 bases and the J segment 2 bases; nucleotides outside the gene matches: 3. The CDR3 is 14 amino acids. The CDR3 nucleotides are TGCGCCAGCAGCTTAGGACAGGGACCCTACGAGCAGTACTTC. Its translation: CASSLGQGPYEQYF.

The chain couples TRBV11-2 to TRBJ1-2, with D possibly TRBD1 on 6 matching bases. The CDR3 has 13 amino acids. V lost 3 bases, J lost 5 bases, and 10 bases lay in between. Germline V gene lookup returns CDR1 SGHAT and CDR2 FQNNGV. As DNA, the CDR3 is TGTGCCAGCAGCTTGGAACAGGGTTATGGCTACACCTTC. This sequence encodes CASSLEQGYGYTF. The full variable domain, rest sourced from reference TRBV11-2 and TRBJ1-2, is EAGVAQSPRYKIIEKRQSVAFWCNPISGHATLYWYQQILGQGPKLLIQFQNNGVVDDSQLPKDRFSAERLKGVDSTLKIQPAKLEDSAVYLCASSLEQGYGYTFGSGTRLTVV.

The genes are TRBV30 and TRBJ2-3, with TRBD2 identical over 8 bases. From germline, CDR1 is GTSNPN and CDR2 SVGIG (reference sequence). V shed 1 base, J shed 6 bases, and the junction held 18 bases outside the gene matches. CDR3 length: 18 residues. DNA of the CDR3: TGTGCCTGGAGTGACCTCAGGTTGGGTATAGCGGGATCGGATACGCAGTATTTT. It encodes CAWSDLRLGIAGSDTQYF.

The chain combines TRBV2 with TRBJ2-1; 12 bases are a match to TRBD2. This CDR3 comprises 15 residues. V shed 4 bases and J 4 bases; nucleotides not matched to a gene: 2. Germline assignment: CDR1 SNHLY and CDR2 FYNNEI. The CDR3 nucleotides read TGTGCCAGCAGTGTGACTAGCGGGGGTTACAATGAGCAGTTCTTC. Translated, it gives CASSVTSGGYNEQFF.

This sequence joins TRBV5-1 and TRBJ2-1; D is possibly TRBD1 (6 bases). The germline CDR1 and CDR2 sequences are SGHRS and YFSETQ. Trimming pared 4 bases from V and 2 bases from J, leaving 19 bases between. This CDR3 has 17 amino acids. CDR3 in DNA: TGCGCCAGCAGCAAATCATACAGGGAAAGCCCCTACAATGAGCAGTTCTTC. The encoded protein is CASSKSYRESPYNEQFF.

V is TRBV7-3 and J is TRBJ2-3, with D maybe TRBD1 (6 bases). This CDR3 has 16 amino acids. CDR1 and CDR2 (germline): SGHTA, FQGTGA. The V end lost 0 bases, the J end lost 1 base, and 11 bases lay between the germline ends. As DNA, the CDR3 is TGTGCCAGCAGCTTAACTGAGGGGGTGGGCACAGATACGCAGTATTTT. Protein: CASSLTEGVGTDTQYF. Drawing the rest from reference TRBV7-3 and TRBJ2-3, the complete variable domain is GAGVSQTPSNKVTEKGKYVELRCDPISGHTALYWYRQSLGQGPEFLIYFQGTGAADDSGLPNDRFFAVRPEGSVSTLKIQRTERGDSAVYLCASSLTEGVGTDTQYFGPGTRLTVL.